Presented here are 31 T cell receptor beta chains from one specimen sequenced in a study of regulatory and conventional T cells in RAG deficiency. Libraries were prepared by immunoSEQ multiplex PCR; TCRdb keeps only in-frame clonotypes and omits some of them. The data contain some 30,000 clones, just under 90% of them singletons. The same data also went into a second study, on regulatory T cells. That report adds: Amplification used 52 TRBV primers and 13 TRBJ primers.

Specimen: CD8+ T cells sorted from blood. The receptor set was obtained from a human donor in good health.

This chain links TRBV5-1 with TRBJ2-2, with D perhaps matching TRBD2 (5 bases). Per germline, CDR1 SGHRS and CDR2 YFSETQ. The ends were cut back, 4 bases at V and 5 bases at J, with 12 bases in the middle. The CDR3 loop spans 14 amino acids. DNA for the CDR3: TGCGCCAGCAGCCGGGATAGGGAGACCGGGGAGCTGTTTTTT. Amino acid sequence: CASSRDRETGELFF.

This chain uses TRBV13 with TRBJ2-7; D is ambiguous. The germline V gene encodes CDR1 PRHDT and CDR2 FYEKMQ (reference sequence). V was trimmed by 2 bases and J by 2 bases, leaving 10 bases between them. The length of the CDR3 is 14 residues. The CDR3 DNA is TGTGCCAGCAGCTTATCTTTGCTCCCCTACGAGCAGTACTTC. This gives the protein CASSLSLLPYEQYF.

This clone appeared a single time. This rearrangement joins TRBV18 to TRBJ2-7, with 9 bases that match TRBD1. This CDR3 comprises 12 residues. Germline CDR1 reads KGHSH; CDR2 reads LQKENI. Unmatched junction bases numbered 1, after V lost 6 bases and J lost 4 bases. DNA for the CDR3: TGTGCCAGCTCGACAGGGGGTTACGAGCAGTACTTC. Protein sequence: CASSTGGYEQYF.

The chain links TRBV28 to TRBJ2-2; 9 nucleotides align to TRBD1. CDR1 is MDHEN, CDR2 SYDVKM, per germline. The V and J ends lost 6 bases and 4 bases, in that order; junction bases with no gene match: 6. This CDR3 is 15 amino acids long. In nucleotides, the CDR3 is TGTGCCAGCAGACCGGGACAGGGACGCACCGGGGAGCTGTTTTTT. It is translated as CASRPGQGRTGELFF.

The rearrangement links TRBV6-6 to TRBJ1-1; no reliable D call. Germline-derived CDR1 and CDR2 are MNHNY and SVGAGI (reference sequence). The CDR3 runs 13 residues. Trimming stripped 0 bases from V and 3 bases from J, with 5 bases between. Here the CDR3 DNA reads TGTGCCAGCAGTTACTCGGAAGACACTGAAGCTTTCTTT. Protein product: CASSYSEDTEAFF.

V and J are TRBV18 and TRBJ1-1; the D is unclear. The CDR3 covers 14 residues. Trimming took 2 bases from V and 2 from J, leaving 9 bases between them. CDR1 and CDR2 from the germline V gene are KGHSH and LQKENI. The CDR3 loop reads CASSPRAVNTEAFF. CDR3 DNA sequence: TGTGCCAGCTCACCAAGGGCGGTCAACACTGAAGCTTTCTTT.

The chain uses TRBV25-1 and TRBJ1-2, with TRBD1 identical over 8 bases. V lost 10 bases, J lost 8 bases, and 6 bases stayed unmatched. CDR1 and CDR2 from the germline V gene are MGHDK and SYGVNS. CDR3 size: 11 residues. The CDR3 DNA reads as TGTGCCATCCAGGGGGCGAGCGGCTACACCTTC. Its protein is CAIQGASGYTF.

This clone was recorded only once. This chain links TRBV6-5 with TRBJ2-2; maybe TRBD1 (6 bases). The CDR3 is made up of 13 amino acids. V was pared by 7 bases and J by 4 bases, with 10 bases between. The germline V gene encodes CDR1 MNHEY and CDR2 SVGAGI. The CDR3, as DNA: TGTGCCAGCATAGGGACATTCACCGGGGAGCTGTTTTTT. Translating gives CASIGTFTGELFF.

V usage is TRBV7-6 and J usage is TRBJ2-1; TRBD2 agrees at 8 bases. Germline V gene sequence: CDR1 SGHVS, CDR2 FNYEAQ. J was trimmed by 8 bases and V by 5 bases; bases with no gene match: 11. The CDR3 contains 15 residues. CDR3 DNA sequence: TGTGCCAGCAGCCACTGGACTAGCCTAAACGATGAGCAGTTCTTC. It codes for CASSHWTSLNDEQFF.

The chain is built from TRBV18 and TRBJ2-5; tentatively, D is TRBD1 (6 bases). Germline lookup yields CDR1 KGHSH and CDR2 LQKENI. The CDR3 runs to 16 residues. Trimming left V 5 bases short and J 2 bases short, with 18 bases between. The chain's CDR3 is CASSRPGQVQQETQYF. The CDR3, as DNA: TGTGCCAGCTCAAGACCGGGACAAGTCCAACAAGAGACCCAGTACTTC.

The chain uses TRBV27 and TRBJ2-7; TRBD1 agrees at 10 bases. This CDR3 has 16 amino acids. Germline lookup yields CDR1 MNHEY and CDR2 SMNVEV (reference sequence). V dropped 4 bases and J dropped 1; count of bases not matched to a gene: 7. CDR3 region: CASSSEGDRGSYEQYF. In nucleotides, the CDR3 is TGTGCCAGCAGTTCCGAAGGGGACAGGGGTTCCTACGAGCAGTACTTC.

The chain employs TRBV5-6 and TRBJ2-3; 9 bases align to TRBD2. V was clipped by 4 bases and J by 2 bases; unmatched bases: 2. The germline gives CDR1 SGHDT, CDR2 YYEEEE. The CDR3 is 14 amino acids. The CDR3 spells CASSVAGVTDTQYF. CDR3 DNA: TGTGCCAGCAGCGTAGCGGGAGTCACAGATACGCAGTATTTT.

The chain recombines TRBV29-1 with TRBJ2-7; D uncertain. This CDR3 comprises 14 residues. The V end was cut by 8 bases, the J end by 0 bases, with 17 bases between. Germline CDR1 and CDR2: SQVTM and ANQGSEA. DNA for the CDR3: TGCAGCCCTATCCCTGACTGTAGCTCCTACGAGCAGTACTTC. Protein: CSPIPDCSSYEQYF.

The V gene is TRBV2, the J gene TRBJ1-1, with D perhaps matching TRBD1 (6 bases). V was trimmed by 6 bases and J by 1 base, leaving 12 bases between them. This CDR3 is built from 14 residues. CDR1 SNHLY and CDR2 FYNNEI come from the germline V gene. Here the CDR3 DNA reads TGTGCCAGCAGCATCGGGACACCGAACACTGAAGCTTTCTTT. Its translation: CASSIGTPNTEAFF.

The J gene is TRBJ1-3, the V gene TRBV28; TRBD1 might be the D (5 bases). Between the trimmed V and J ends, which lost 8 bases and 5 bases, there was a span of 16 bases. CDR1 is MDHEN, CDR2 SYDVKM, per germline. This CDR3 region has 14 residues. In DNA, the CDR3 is TGTGCCAGCGCCGACCGGGGCGAAAGAAACACCATATATTTT. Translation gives CASADRGERNTIYF.

The CDR3 here is CASSLDVGGTQYF. The CDR3, as DNA: TGTGCCAGCAGCTTAGATGTCGGAGGAACGCAGTATTTT. This sequence joins TRBV11-2 and TRBJ2-3; TRBD2 is a possible D gene (5 bases). Trimming shortened V by 0 bases and J by 9 bases, and 10 bases separated the two germline ends. Germline V gives CDR1 SGHAT, CDR2 FQNNGV. The CDR3 has 13 amino acids.

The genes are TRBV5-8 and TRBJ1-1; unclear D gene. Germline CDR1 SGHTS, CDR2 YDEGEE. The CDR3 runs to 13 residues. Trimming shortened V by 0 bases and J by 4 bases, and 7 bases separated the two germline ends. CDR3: CASSLVSVTEAFF. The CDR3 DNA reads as TGTGCCAGCAGCTTGGTATCAGTCACTGAAGCTTTCTTT.

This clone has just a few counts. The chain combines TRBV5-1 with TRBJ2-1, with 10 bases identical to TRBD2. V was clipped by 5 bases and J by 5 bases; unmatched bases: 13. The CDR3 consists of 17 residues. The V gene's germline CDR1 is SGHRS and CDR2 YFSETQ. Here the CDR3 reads CASSQAPSGSKNNEQFF. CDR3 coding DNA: TGCGCCAGCAGTCAGGCCCCTAGCGGGAGCAAAAACAATGAGCAGTTCTTC. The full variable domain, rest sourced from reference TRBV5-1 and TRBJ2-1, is KAGVTQTPRYLIKTRGQQVTLSCSPISGHRSVSWYQQTPGQGLQFLFEYFSETQRNKGNFPGRFSGRQFSNSRSEMNVSTLELGDSALYLCASSQAPSGSKNNEQFFGPGTRLTVL.

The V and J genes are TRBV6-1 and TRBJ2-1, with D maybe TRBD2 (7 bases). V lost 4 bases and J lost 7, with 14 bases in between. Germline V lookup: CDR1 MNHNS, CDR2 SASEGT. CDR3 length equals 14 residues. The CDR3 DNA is TGTGCCAGCAGTGCGGGGCGGGGGCGAAATGAGCAGTTCTTC. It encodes CASSAGRGRNEQFF.

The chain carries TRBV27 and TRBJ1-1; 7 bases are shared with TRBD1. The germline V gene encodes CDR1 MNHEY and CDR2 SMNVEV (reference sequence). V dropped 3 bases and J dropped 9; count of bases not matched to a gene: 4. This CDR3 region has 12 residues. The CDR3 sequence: CASSFPGQQAFF. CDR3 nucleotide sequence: TGTGCCAGCAGTTTCCCGGGACAGCAAGCTTTCTTT.

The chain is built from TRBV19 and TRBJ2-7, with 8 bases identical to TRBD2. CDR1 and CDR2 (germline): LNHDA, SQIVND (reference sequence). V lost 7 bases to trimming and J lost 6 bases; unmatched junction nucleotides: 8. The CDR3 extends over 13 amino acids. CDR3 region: CASTAGGLTEQYF. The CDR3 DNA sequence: TGTGCCAGTACGGCGGGAGGACTAACCGAGCAGTACTTC.

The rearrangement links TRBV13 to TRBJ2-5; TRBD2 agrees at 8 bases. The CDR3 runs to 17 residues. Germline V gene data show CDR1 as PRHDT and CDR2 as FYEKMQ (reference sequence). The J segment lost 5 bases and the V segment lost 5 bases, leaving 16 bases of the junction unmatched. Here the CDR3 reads CASSQAKAGAFPETQYF. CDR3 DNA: TGTGCCAGCAGCCAAGCCAAAGCGGGAGCGTTTCCGGAGACCCAGTACTTC.

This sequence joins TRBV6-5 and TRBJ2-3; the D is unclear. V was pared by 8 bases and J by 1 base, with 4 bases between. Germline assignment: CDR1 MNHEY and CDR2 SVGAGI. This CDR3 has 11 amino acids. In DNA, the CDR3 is TGTGCCAGCGGCCGCACAGATACGCAGTATTTT. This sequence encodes CASGRTDTQYF.

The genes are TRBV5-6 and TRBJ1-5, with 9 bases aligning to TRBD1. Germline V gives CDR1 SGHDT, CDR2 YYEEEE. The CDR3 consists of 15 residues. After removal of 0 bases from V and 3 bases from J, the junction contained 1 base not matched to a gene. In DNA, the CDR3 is TGTGCCAGCAGCTTGGGACAGGGGGACAATCAGCCCCAGCATTTT. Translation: CASSLGQGDNQPQHF.

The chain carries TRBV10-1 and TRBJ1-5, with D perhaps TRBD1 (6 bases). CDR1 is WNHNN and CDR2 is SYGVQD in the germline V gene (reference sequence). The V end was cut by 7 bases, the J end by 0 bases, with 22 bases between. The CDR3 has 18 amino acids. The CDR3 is CASNQFRTVVSSNQPQHF. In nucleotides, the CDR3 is TGCGCCAGCAACCAATTCAGGACAGTCGTTTCTAGCAATCAGCCCCAGCATTTT.

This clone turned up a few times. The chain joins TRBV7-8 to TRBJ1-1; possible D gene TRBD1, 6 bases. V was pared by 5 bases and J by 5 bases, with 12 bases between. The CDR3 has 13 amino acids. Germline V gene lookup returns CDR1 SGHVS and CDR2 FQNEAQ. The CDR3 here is CASSPRGGTEAFF. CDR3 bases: TGTGCCAGCAGCCCGAGGGGGGGGACTGAAGCTTTCTTT. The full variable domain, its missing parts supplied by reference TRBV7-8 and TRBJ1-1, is GAGVSQSPRYKVAKRGQDVALRCDPISGHVSLFWYQQALGQGPEFLTYFQNEAQLDKSGLPSDRFFAERPEGSVSTLKIQRTQQEDSAVYLCASSPRGGTEAFFGQGTRLTVV.

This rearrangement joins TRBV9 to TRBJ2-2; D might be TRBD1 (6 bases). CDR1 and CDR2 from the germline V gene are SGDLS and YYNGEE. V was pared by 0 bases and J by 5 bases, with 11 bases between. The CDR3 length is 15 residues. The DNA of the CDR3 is TGTGCCAGCAGCGTAGAACAGGGACGGACCGGGGAGCTGTTTTTT. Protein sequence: CASSVEQGRTGELFF.

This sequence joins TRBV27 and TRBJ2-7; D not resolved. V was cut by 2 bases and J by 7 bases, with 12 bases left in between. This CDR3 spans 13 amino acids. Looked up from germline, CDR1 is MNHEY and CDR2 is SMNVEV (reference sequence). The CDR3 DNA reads TGTGCCAGCAGTTTAAGTCTCGCCGGAGAGCAGTACTTC. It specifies CASSLSLAGEQYF.

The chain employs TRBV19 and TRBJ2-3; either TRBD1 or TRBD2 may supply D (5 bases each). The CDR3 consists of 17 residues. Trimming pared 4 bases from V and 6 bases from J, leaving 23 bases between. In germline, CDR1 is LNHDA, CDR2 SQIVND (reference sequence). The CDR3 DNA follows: TGTGCCAGTAGTACAATACCGGGACCCCAGGACCTGGATACGCAGTATTTT. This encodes CASSTIPGPQDLDTQYF.

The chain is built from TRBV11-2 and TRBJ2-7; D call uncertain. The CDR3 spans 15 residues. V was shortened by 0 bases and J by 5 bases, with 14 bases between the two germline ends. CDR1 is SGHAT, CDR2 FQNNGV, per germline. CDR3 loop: CASSLDSYGRNEQYF. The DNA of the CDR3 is TGTGCCAGCAGCTTAGATTCGTATGGCAGGAACGAGCAGTACTTC.

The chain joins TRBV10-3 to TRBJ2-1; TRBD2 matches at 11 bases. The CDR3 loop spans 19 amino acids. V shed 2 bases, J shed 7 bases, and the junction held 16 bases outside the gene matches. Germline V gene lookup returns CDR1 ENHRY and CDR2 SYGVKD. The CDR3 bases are TGTGCCATCAGTGAGGATTCCCCTAGCGGGAGGAGGATAGGTAATGAGCAGTTCTTC. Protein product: CAISEDSPSGRRIGNEQFF.